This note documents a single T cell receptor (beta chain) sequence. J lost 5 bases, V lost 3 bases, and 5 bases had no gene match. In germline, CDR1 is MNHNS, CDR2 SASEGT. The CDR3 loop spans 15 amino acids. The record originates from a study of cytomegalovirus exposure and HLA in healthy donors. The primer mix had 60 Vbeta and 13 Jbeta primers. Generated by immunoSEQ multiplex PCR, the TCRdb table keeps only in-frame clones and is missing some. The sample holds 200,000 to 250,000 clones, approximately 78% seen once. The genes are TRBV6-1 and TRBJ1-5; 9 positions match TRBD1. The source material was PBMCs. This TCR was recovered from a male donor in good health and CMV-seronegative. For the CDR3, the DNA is TGTGCCAGCAGTGACCTGGACAGGGGAGATCAGCCCCAGCATTTT. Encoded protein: CASSDLDRGDQPQHF.